The present TCR beta chain was sequenced within a study of T-cell reconstitution after alpha-beta-depleted transplantation in children. V was clipped by 6 bases and J by 0 bases, with 21 bases between them. The CDR3 sequence is 17 residues long. Germline V gene sequence: CDR1 SQVTM, CDR2 ANQGSEA. Library preparation (for TCRbeta) was performed with unique molecular identifiers. TCRdb re-called the PCR reads with MiXCR, one entry per CDR3 protein. The sample yields around 580,000 distinct CDR3 sequences, 23% seen once. This clonotype was picked up many times. The sequence was collected from a boy under two years old who had a stem cell transplant for acute myeloid leukemia, so the T cells may come from the graft donor. The sample in question was PBMCs, mostly from graft donor cells, obtained 360 days after TCRalphabeta/CD19-depleted stem cell transplant. The chain uses TRBV29-1 and TRBJ2-1; no reliable D call. The CDR3 DNA reads TGCAGCGTGACCGAGATGGGGATCCTTTACTCCTACAATGAGCAGTTCTTC. This sequence encodes CSVTEMGILYSYNEQFF.